Listed here are 21 T cell receptor beta chains from one sample, sequenced in a study of T cell repertoires in cytomegalovirus infection. One entry per CDR3 protein, called by TCRdb with MiXCR from the reads. Counted here are more than 85,000 distinct CDR3 sequences, around 22% occurring once; the ten biggest clones make up around 40%. Sequenced input: CD8+ T cells from PBMCs. The receptors shown here come from a human donor in good health (CMV status not recorded). Some clones in this sample may be carry-over from other donors' samples.

In this sample, this clonotype turned up many times. This chain connects TRBV7-9 to TRBJ2-1; no reliable D call. Between the trimmed V and J ends, which lost 4 bases and 8 bases, there was a span of 3 bases. The germline V gene has CDR1 SEHNR and CDR2 FQNEAQ (reference sequence). This CDR3 contains 10 residues. This CDR3 reads CASSSHEQFF. CDR3 sequence (DNA): TGTGCCAGCAGCTCCCATGAGCAGTTCTTC.

Concerning this clonotype itself: The junction departs from the called germline gene at one end, perhaps through a read error. V is TRBV27 and J is TRBJ1-1, with no clear D. The CDR3 length is 13 residues. Germline V gene lookup returns CDR1 MNHEY and CDR2 SMNVEV (reference sequence). The CDR3, as DNA: TGTGTCAGCAGTTTAGCCCCGAACACTGAAGCTTTCTTT. It yields the protein CVSSLAPNTEAFF.

The chain employs TRBV7-9 and TRBJ1-2; D remains unclear. The germline V and J ends were trimmed by 2 bases and 2 bases, with 12 bases remaining between them. Germline V gene data show CDR1 as SEHNR and CDR2 as FQNEAQ (reference sequence). The CDR3 has 15 amino acids. Here the CDR3 reads CASSLSGEVNYGYTF. The CDR3 region has the DNA TGTGCCAGCAGCTTATCTGGGGAAGTAAACTATGGCTACACCTTC. Complete variable domain (other parts from reference TRBV7-9 and TRBJ1-2): DTGVSQNPRHKITKRGQNVTFRCDPISEHNRLYWYRQTLGQGPEFLTYFQNEAQLEKSRLLSDRFSAERPKGSFSTLEIQRTEQGDSAMYLCASSLSGEVNYGYTFGSGTRLTVV.

The sample holds a few counts of this clonotype. This chain uses TRBV29-1 with TRBJ1-1; D ambiguous. The CDR3 extends over 14 amino acids. V gave up 1 base and J gave up 1 base, with 10 bases separating them. The germline gives CDR1 SQVTM, CDR2 ANQGSEA. For the CDR3, the DNA is TGCAGCGTTGAAGGCCAAGACCCGAACACTGAAGCTTTCTTT. As protein: CSVEGQDPNTEAFF.

This clonotype was recorded once. The rearrangement links TRBV23-1 to TRBJ2-5; D assignment may be TRBD1 or TRBD2 (5 bases each). TRBV23-1 is classed as an ORF, of uncertain function. CDR3 length: 14 residues. V gave up 4 bases and J gave up 8 bases, with 17 bases separating them. CDR3 DNA sequence: TGCGCCAGCAGTCGGGGGAGACTCGAGCATACCCAGTACTTC. It encodes CASSRGRLEHTQYF.

The V call is TRBV30, the J call TRBJ2-7, with D perhaps given as TRBD1 or TRBD2 (5 bases each). The germline gives CDR1 GTSNPN, CDR2 SVGIG (reference sequence). The V gene lost 5 bases and the J gene lost 2 bases, with 10 bases spanning the gap. The CDR3 loop spans 12 amino acids. The chain's CDR3 is CAWGDRAYEQYF. The DNA of the CDR3 is TGTGCCTGGGGGGACCGTGCCTACGAGCAGTACTTC.

The chain couples TRBV28 to TRBJ2-1, with a tentative D call TRBD1 (5 bases). V was trimmed by 1 base and J by 6 bases, leaving 10 bases between them. Per germline, CDR1 MDHEN and CDR2 SYDVKM. The CDR3 is made up of 14 amino acids. The CDR3 region is CASSLLARANEQFF. The CDR3 bases are TGTGCCAGCAGTTTATTGGCCAGGGCCAATGAGCAGTTCTTC.

This clonotype was recorded a few times. This sequence joins TRBV5-6 and TRBJ1-5; D remains unclear. V lost 2 bases and J 4 bases, leaving 4 bases between the germline ends. The germline CDR1 and CDR2 sequences are SGHDT and YYEEEE. This CDR3 is 12 amino acids long. The chain's CDR3 is CASSFGNQPQHF. CDR3 bases: TGTGCCAGCAGCTTCGGAAATCAGCCCCAGCATTTT.

As for this clonotype: A much larger clone differs by one base, so this may be a read error. The chain uses TRBV7-8 and TRBJ2-4; D is possibly TRBD1 or TRBD2 (5 bases each). CDR1 and CDR2 from the germline V gene are SGHVS and FQNEAQ. The CDR3 extends over 16 amino acids. Trimming pared 6 bases from V and 4 bases from J, leaving 19 bases between. Here the CDR3 DNA reads TGTGCCAGCAGATATCCGGGACCGGTGATAAAAAACATTCAGTACTTC. Encoded protein: CASRYPGPVIKNIQYF.

The chain links TRBV19 to TRBJ2-6; D unclear. Germline V gene lookup returns CDR1 LNHDA and CDR2 SQIVND (reference sequence). V was shortened by 5 bases and J by 2 bases, with 7 bases between the two germline ends. This CDR3 has 14 residues. The CDR3 DNA sequence: TGTGCCAGTAGTCCCAGCGCTGGGGCCAACGTCCTGACTTTC. This sequence encodes CASSPSAGANVLTF.

A word on this clonotype: A much larger clone lies a single base off, so this may be a read error. This rearrangement joins TRBV25-1 to TRBJ2-7; D gene ambiguous. Between the trimmed V and J ends, which lost 4 bases and 2 bases, there was a span of 9 bases. The CDR3 length is 13 residues. Germline V lookup: CDR1 MGHDK, CDR2 SYGVNS. The CDR3 spells CASSVRGPYEQYF. The CDR3 nucleotides read TGTGCCAGCAGTGTAAGAGGACCCTACGAGCAGTACTTC.

There are a few counts of this clonotype. The V and J genes are TRBV2 and TRBJ1-5; D gene ambiguous. The CDR3 consists of 15 residues. V gave up 3 bases and J gave up 0 bases, with 9 bases separating them. Germline V CDR1 and CDR2: SNHLY, FYNNEI. The CDR3 loop is CASSEPAGSNQPQHF. The DNA of the CDR3 is TGTGCCAGCAGTGAGCCGGCCGGTAGCAATCAGCCCCAGCATTTT.

This clonotype was seen a single time. The chain links TRBV27 to TRBJ2-3; D gene ambiguous. The CDR3 sequence is 13 residues long. Germline V lookup: CDR1 MNHEY, CDR2 SMNVEV (reference sequence). Deletions cut 5 bases from V and 0 bases from J, with 6 bases between. The CDR3 here is CASSITSTDTQYF. In nucleotides, the CDR3 is TGTGCCAGCAGTATCACTAGCACAGATACGCAGTATTTT.

In its sample, this clonotype was seen many times. The rearrangement links TRBV28 to TRBJ1-1; D might be TRBD1 (5 bases). Trimming took off 7 bases at V and 1 base at J, with 25 bases between the two ends. This CDR3 region has 18 residues. Germline V gene data show CDR1 as MDHEN and CDR2 as SYDVKM. CDR3 sequence reads: CASTHEPALGTWNTEAFF. The CDR3 nucleotides read TGTGCCAGCACACACGAACCAGCCCTAGGGACGTGGAACACTGAAGCTTTCTTT.

This clonotype was detected a few times. This chain joins TRBV6-2 or TRBV6-3 and TRBJ2-5; 10 nucleotides line up with TRBD2. The CDR3 is 16 residues long. CDR1 and CDR2 (germline): MNHEY, SVGEGT. The V and J ends lost 3 bases and 9 bases, in that order; junction bases with no gene match: 13. The CDR3 DNA follows: TGTGCCAGCAGTTATGAGGCTAGCGGGGGCTCCGGGGCCCAGTACTTC. This translates into CASSYEASGGSGAQYF.

This clonotype showed up just a few times. V and J are TRBV6-2 or TRBV6-3 and TRBJ2-1; D unresolved. This CDR3 is 14 amino acids long. Germline CDR1 and CDR2: MNHEY and SVGEGT. Trimming stripped 7 bases from V and 9 bases from J, with 19 bases between. The CDR3: CASTQSQIRSEQFF. CDR3 DNA: TGTGCCAGCACCCAGTCCCAAATAAGGAGTGAGCAGTTCTTC.

This clonotype was observed many times. The genes are TRBV7-6 and TRBJ2-7; perhaps TRBD2 as D (6 bases). Germline V gene data show CDR1 as SGHVS and CDR2 as FNYEAQ. V dropped 4 bases and J dropped 1 base, with 14 bases sitting between them. This CDR3 has 15 amino acids. CDR3 protein: CASSSLAASSYEQYF. The CDR3 DNA sequence: TGTGCCAGCAGCTCCTTAGCGGCGAGTTCCTACGAGCAGTACTTC.

V gene TRBV28 combines with J gene TRBJ1-1, with D maybe TRBD1 (5 bases). The CDR3 has 13 amino acids. V lost 4 bases and J 9 bases, leaving 15 bases between the germline ends. The germline CDR1 and CDR2 sequences are MDHEN and SYDVKM. The CDR3 here is CASSYRQLNKAFF. The CDR3 DNA sequence: TGTGCCAGCAGTTATCGACAGTTAAATAAAGCTTTCTTT.

This clonotype was found a few times. The chain uses TRBV28 and TRBJ2-5; 8 bases are shared with TRBD1. After removal of 5 bases from V and 2 bases from J, the junction contained 7 bases not matched to a gene. This CDR3 is 15 amino acids long. The germline gives CDR1 MDHEN, CDR2 SYDVKM. Here the CDR3 DNA reads TGTGCCAGCAGTCCGGACAGGGAGACTCAAGAGACCCAGTACTTC. Protein: CASSPDRETQETQYF.

In this sample, this clonotype turned up many times. The chain employs TRBV12-3 or TRBV12-4 and TRBJ2-2; 9 bases line up with TRBD1. V lost 6 bases and J lost 4; bases outside the gene matches: 6. The CDR3 extends over 15 amino acids. The CDR3 DNA sequence: TGTGCCAGCAGCCCGGGGACAGGGATCACCGGGGAGCTGTTTTTT. Translated: CASSPGTGITGELFF.

This clonotype turned up a few times. V gene TRBV20-1 combines with J gene TRBJ2-7; 10 nucleotides agree with TRBD2. This CDR3 contains 18 residues. V shed 0 bases and J 3 bases; nucleotides not matched to a gene: 14. The germline gives CDR1 DFQATT, CDR2 SNEGSKA (reference sequence). This CDR3 is CSARDILGDSGGDYEQYF. The CDR3 DNA reads as TGCAGTGCTAGAGATATACTTGGGGACAGCGGGGGGGACTACGAGCAGTACTTC.